This T cell receptor beta chain was identified in a study of neoadjuvant nivolumab and ipilimumab in lung cancer. Overall study findings and caveats: Pretherapy blood TCR richness correlated positively with resected tumor richness. TCR receptors were sequenced in few samples. TCR clonality did not significantly correlate with pathologic tumor regression. Only two of four nivolumab-treated tumors gained richness and clonality by surgery.

Germline CDR1 reads SGHRS; CDR2 reads YFSETQ. The CDR3 has 17 amino acids. V was shortened by 0 bases and J by 0 bases, with 16 bases between the two germline ends. With respect to this clone: Its specificity is not known.

Here immunoSEQ multiplex PCR was the method, and the copy in TCRdb shows in-frame clones only, minus some. Seen here are 20,000 or so clones, around 82% observed once, and the top ten hold over 6%. The source is an adult with non-small cell lung cancer. The chain joins TRBV5-1 to TRBJ2-7; maybe TRBD1 (5 bases). The input for sequencing was tumor tissue, taken after neoadjuvant nivolumab, alone or with ipilimumab, at or shortly before surgery. CDR3 nucleotide sequence: TGCGCCAGCAGCTTGGAGGGGCACCCGAGGAGCTCCTACGAGCAGTACTTC. Encoded protein: CASSLEGHPRSSYEQYF.